These 5 T cell receptor beta chains came from one sample sequenced in a study of T-cell memory formation after mild COVID-19. TCRdb recomputed calls from the 5' RACE reads with MiXCR, one row per CDR3 protein. Here the sample spans around 200,000 distinct CDR3 sequences, around 9.1% being singletons. Sequenced material: PBMCs or a T cell subset sorted from them (not recorded which). These receptor sequences come from a man aged 18-30 years who had mild COVID-19 (a few samples of this study predate the infection). Cell type and time point are not known.

The J gene is TRBJ2-3, the V gene TRBV20-1; 8 nucleotides line up with TRBD2. This CDR3 spans 15 amino acids. Per the germline V gene, CDR1 is DFQATT and CDR2 is SNEGSKA (reference sequence). V shed 1 base, J shed 3 bases, and the junction held 6 bases outside the gene matches. The CDR3 reads CSARGAAGGTDTQYF. The DNA for the CDR3 is TGCAGTGCTAGAGGAGCCGCGGGAGGAACAGATACGCAGTATTTT.

The sample holds many counts of this clonotype. The J gene is TRBJ2-7, the V gene TRBV5-5; 11 nucleotides align to TRBD2. The CDR3 totals 17 residues. Losses at the gene ends were 0 bases for V and 3 bases for J; bases not matched to a gene: 8. Per germline, CDR1 SGHKS and CDR2 YYEKEE (reference sequence). Here the CDR3 DNA reads TGTGCCAGCAGCTTGGCCACCGGGACTAGCGGAGTCTACGAGCAGTACTTC. Translated, it gives CASSLATGTSGVYEQYF.

This clonotype occurred a few times. The chain is built from TRBV29-1 and TRBJ2-3; D not certain. V was cut by 4 bases and J by 8 bases, with 13 bases left in between. The length of the CDR3 is 12 residues. The germline CDR1 and CDR2 sequences are SQVTM and ANQGSEA. The CDR3 loop reads CSVVVVAGTQYF. The CDR3, as DNA: TGCAGCGTTGTGGTGGTGGCCGGTACGCAGTATTTT.

In its sample, this clonotype was seen a few times. The chain carries TRBV30 and TRBJ1-4; weak D call: TRBD1 (6 bases). Germline V CDR1 and CDR2: GTSNPN, SVGIG (reference sequence). V gave up 5 bases and J gave up 10 bases, with 20 bases separating them. This CDR3 has 14 residues. CDR3: CAWGLQGVWGKLFF. In nucleotides, the CDR3 is TGTGCCTGGGGATTACAGGGCGTTTGGGGAAAACTGTTTTTT.

V and J are TRBV7-2 and TRBJ1-5; 11 bases are shared with TRBD1. Looked up from germline, CDR1 is SGHTA and CDR2 is FQGNSA. CDR3 size: 18 residues. V gave up 5 bases and J gave up 1 base; unmatched junction bases: 10. The CDR3 DNA is TGTGCCAGCAGCCCAACGGACAGGGGGCTGTGGAGCAATCAGCCCCAGCATTTT. Translating gives CASSPTDRGLWSNQPQHF.